This T cell receptor beta chain is from a study of human T cells and chemical hapten exposure (dated by TCRdb to the early 2020s). Background on the whole study: For sensitization, 2% DPC in acetone was applied to a 2 cm by 2 cm area of upper inner arm skin. Blood for TCR sequencing was provided by twenty-nine alopecia patients at one to four time points (pre-sensitization, 2, 6 and 24 weeks). The patient cohort, mostly female, included alopecia areata with under or over 50% scalp involvement, alopecia totalis and alopecia universalis. Throughout the approximately 22-week study period, patients were also given weekly therapeutic DPC doses on the scalp. In alopecia patients, the study followed how the peripheral blood TCR repertoire changed in vivo over primary and secondary sensitization to diphenylcyclopropenone (DPC), a hapten. Libraries were combined into a pool for sequencing, and differences in TCR yield between samples came mainly from small differences in library volumes within the pool. Patch testing on the upper back used Finn chambers containing 0.01% DPC, with scoring done after 6 days according to International Contact Dermatitis Research Group standards. Blood samples were taken from patients before sensitization (week 0) and at 2, 6 and about 24 weeks after DPC sensitization.

Including cysteine and phenylalanine, the CDR3 has 15 amino acids. Solely the CDR3 DNA is kept, with 45 bases framed from the first base. For this chain, trimming is 5 bases at the V end and 4 bases at the J end, and the number of junction bases without a gene match is 9. Reading the germline V gene (reference sequence) gives CDR1 MNHEY and CDR2 SMNVEV. This clonotype was recorded at least ten times. Its antigen remains undetermined. The input lacks base qualities; no much larger clone sits a single base away. Beyond this particular receptor, the publication reports: After repeated subsampling, the strength of the expansion versus patch-test correlation and the threshold at which it became significant changed. Patch test score was positively correlated with the number of PT1 expanded TCRs, with significance at thresholds 8, 16 and 32 but not at 4. Expanded TCRs formed significantly more large CDR3 similarity clusters than pre-sensitization or healthy control sets, consistent with antigen-driven responses. Alopecia, a presumed autoimmune disease, was present in all patients, so the immune response of the patients might differ from that of healthy individuals. DPC sensitization did not change the number of TCRs with a frequency above 1 in 1000, and there was no evidence of changes in global repertoire structure.

Libraries were constructed by RACE. Sequencing used a NextSeq 500. Library preparation attached unique molecular identifiers to individual cDNA molecules for quantitative, reproducible TCR counting. For every blood RNA sample, sequencing covered both the TCR alpha and TCR beta chains. In the paper's pipeline: Samples had a median of roughly 91,000 TCRs, with a range from roughly 23,224 to 700,000. The Decombinator software suite was used to annotate the V, J and CDR3 of the TCR reads. To make PS versus PT1 abundance plots, every sample was subsampled to the same number of TCRs (28,000). TCRs were defined as expanded if absent before sensitization and observed at least eight times at the 2-week time point. In-frame beta chains were kept once TCRdb had trimmed the public reads at Q25 with fastp and called clones with MiXCR. Rows with a matching CDR3 protein are joined into one entry that keeps the most common DNA and genes. The V and J calls here are based on TCRdb, not the publication. The sample contains a few hundred thousand distinct CDR3 sequences, over 6% of them found a single time. The ten most abundant clones make up about 5.6% of the sample.

Interpreted using the paper, the time point label stands for: patch test 2, 6 weeks after DPC sensitization. The treatment or condition label corresponds to: therapeutic diphenylcyclopropenone sensitization with weekly scalp DPC. At each patch-test visit, blood was drawn before the patch test was applied. Patients were considered eligible if aged 18 to 70, diagnosed with alopecia and deemed suitable for DPC therapy, and patients were excluded if pregnant. Total RNA was isolated from unfractionated whole blood collected in Tempus Blood RNA tubes. The sample consisted of whole blood, taken in connection with sensitization to the hapten diphenylcyclopropenone (DPC). The chain was built from TRBV27 and TRBJ1-2; 8 of the junction bases match TRBD1. The sequence was collected from a young woman with alopecia areata. Some clones in this sample may be carry-over from other donors' samples. The DNA is TGTGCCAGCAGTCCTTGGACAGGGACGGGCTATGGCTACACCTTC. This codes for CASSPWTGTGYGYTF.